Below, one T cell receptor beta chain is given with its context. The specificity of this receptor is unknown. No much larger clone exists at a distance of one base, and base qualities are not known. Enrolling through a virtual design, the prospective study's participants ranged in age from roughly 18 to 89 years and lived across 24 United States geographic areas. To assign participants to cohorts, the prospective study relied on clinical history that participants themselves reported in a screening survey and a study questionnaire. A participant counted as exposed if, within 2 weeks of entering the study, that participant had been in contact with someone who had a PCR-confirmed or clinician-diagnosed COVID-19 case. In the prospective study, mobile phlebotomists collected whole blood, serum and a nasopharyngeal or oropharyngeal swab from each participant. Over an approximately 2-month period, participants in the prospective study had the option of providing additional blood draws and questionnaires. Prospective study blood samples were shipped either frozen or at room temperature before DNA extraction.

As encoded in the germline V gene, CDR1 is MNHEY while CDR2 is SVGAGI. The CDR3 starts with the cysteine, ends with the phenylalanine, and has 16 residues. Just CDR3 DNA is preserved here, 48 bases in frame from base 1. V ends up 1 base short and J 1 base short, with an unmatched junction base count of 6. The data originate from a study of blood T cell repertoires in COVID-19 (TCRdb year 2020). In the study overall: Samples from collaborators originated in the United States, Italy and Spain and spanned both the acute and convalescent phases of COVID-19. The samples were drawn from two sources: the first 160 participants of the ongoing ImmuneRACE study, and 1,000 to 1,500 subjects contributed by 6 global collaborators. The repertoires were released in a freely available public database meant as a resource for research on the immune response to SARS-CoV-2. A de-identified subject ID, COVID-19 status, age in years and sex were almost always included in the sample metadata. Where available, HLA class I and class II types were taken from metadata supplied by the sample provider and were not determined by assay-based typing. The material from the prospective study consisted of cDNA or gDNA derived from T cells, B-cell-depleted T cells, or PBMCs. Deeply sampled blood TCRbeta repertoires from subjects exposed to, actively infected with, or recovered from COVID-19 were included in the dataset. Broader findings and caveats from the paper: How much clinical and demographic metadata was included differed by source and by participant, and the metadata was provided uncurated.

The immunoSEQ Assay, a bias-controlled multiplex PCR, was used to amplify TCRbeta CDR3 regions from genomic DNA. In the authors' own workflow: Nucleated cell counts per sample were estimated from amplification of reference gene primers within the assay. To quantify the absolute abundance of each unique TCRbeta CDR3 rearrangement, sequence reads were collapsed and filtered. Productive Simpson clonality was computed per sample as the square root of Simpson's diversity index over productive rearrangements. This is the immuneACCESS table as TCRdb keeps it, with only in-frame sequences that have V and J called. A part of the clones is gone; compared with another copy, unresolved V genes explain less than half, and the rest is unexplained. V, J and clone size are those of that table, while D and trimming were read from the DNA. The sample includes 250,000 or so clones, with 80% to 90% observed a single time. The biggest ten clones account for roughly 6.7% of the sample.

Sequenced input: PBMCs or T cells enriched from blood (not recorded which). The receptor was derived from a woman aged 45-65 years who had been exposed to COVID-19. The chain links TRBV6-5 with TRBJ1-2, with 7 junctional bases fitting TRBD1. Here the CDR3 is given as CASSYFVAGGNYGYTF. The DNA sequence is as follows: TGTGCCAGCAGTTACTTCGTAGCAGGGGGTAACTATGGCTACACCTTC.